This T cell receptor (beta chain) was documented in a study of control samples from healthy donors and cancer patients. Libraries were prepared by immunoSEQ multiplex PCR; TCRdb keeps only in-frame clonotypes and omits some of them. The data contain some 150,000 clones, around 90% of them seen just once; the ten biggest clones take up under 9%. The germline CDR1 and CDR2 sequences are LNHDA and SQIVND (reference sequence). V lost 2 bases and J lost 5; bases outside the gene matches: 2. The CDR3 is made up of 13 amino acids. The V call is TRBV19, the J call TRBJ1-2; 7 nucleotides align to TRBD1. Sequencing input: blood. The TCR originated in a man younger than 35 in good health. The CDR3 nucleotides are TGTGCCAGTAGTATATCCAGGGGGTATGGCTACACCTTC. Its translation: CASSISRGYGYTF.